The sequence of this T cell receptor (beta chain) was determined in a study of cytomegalovirus exposure and HLA in healthy donors. Study conclusions and caveats: In vitro experiments confirmed that a few CMV-associated chains were specific for CMV antigens. The dataset shows that most TCR sequences were rare, while some public TCRs occurred in many donors. The authors reported that TCR beta sequences could predict HLA-A and HLA-B alleles. These predictions were accurate for most subjects in the first cohort. Available immune exposure information covered CMV serostatus only.

The PCR made use of 60 Vbeta and 13 Jbeta primers. Produced via immunoSEQ multiplex PCR; TCRdb's table is partial and in-frame only. The repertoire includes about 200,000 clones, around 74% of them detected once, and around 1.6% sits in the top ten. CDR1 SGHDN and CDR2 FVKESK come from the germline V gene. V was clipped by 4 bases and J by 4 bases, with 16 bases between them. This CDR3 has 15 amino acids. On this clone itself: Its target is unknown.

The chain uses TRBV14 and TRBJ2-5, with D possibly being TRBD2 (7 bases). Material for sequencing was PBMCs. The TCR was taken from a girl aged 5 to 17 in good health and CMV-seropositive. The CDR3 coding sequence is TGTGCCAGCAGCCTCGGTGGCGGGGGCGGAGAGACCCAGTACTTC. Its protein is CASSLGGGGGETQYF.